Shown below are 32 T cell receptor beta chains from a single sample sequenced in a study of identical twins. Via MiXCR, TCRdb re-called the 5' RACE reads, giving one row per CDR3 protein. This repertoire shows roughly 1,500,000 distinct CDR3 sequences, more than 30% found once; its top ten account for more than 0.25%. The sequencing input was cord blood. The receptors were gathered from a newborn girl in good health.

The rearrangement joins TRBV4-1 to TRBJ2-1; tentatively, D is TRBD2 (7 bases). This CDR3 has 17 amino acids. The ends were cut back, 0 bases at V and 3 bases at J, with 15 bases in the middle. CDR1 is MGHRA and CDR2 is YSYEKL in the germline V gene. In DNA form, the CDR3 reads TGCGCCAGCAGCCAAGATGACGGCGGGGGCAGCTACAATGAGCAGTTCTTC. Its protein is CASSQDDGGGSYNEQFF.

This clonotype was counted ten times or more. V gene TRBV15 combines with J gene TRBJ2-7; D gene uncertain. Germline-derived CDR1 and CDR2 are LNHNV and YYDKDF (reference sequence). This CDR3 region has 13 residues. Trimming removed 0 bases from V and 4 bases from J, with 7 bases in between. The CDR3 region is CATSRDMVYEQYF. CDR3 DNA: TGTGCCACCAGCAGAGATATGGTTTACGAGCAGTACTTC. Full variable domain (rest looked up from reference TRBV15 and TRBJ2-7): DAMVIQNPRYQVTQFGKPVTLSCSQTLNHNVMYWYQQKSSQAPKLLFHYYDKDFNNEADTPDNFQSRRPNTSFCFLDIRSPGLGDTAMYLCATSRDMVYEQYFGPGTRLTVT.

This chain uses TRBV4-2 with TRBJ1-2, with 7 bases identical to TRBD1. This CDR3 has 15 residues. Germline trimming cut 3 bases from V and 0 bases from J; bases unmatched to any gene: 4. CDR1 is LGHNA and CDR2 is YNFKEQ in the germline V gene. CDR3 nucleotide sequence: TGTGCCAGCAGCCAGACAGGGAAAGCTAACTATGGCTACACCTTC. Amino acid sequence: CASSQTGKANYGYTF.

This clonotype was seen many times. The chain carries TRBV20-1 and TRBJ2-7; 11 positions match TRBD1. V was pared by 3 bases and J by 1 base, with 2 bases of the junction left unmatched. The CDR3 has 14 residues. CDR1 is DFQATT and CDR2 is SNEGSKA in the germline V gene (reference sequence). CDR3 nucleotides: TGCAGTGCTAGGGGGACAGGGGGATCCTACGAGCAGTACTTC. Translating gives CSARGTGGSYEQYF.

The V and J genes are TRBV28 and TRBJ1-5; maybe TRBD1 (6 bases). The CDR3 covers 15 residues. The V end was cut by 6 bases, the J end by 3 bases, with 15 bases between. Germline V gene sequence: CDR1 MDHEN, CDR2 SYDVKM. The CDR3 DNA is TGTGCCAGCAGCTCGCGGGGGACACCCAATCAGCCCCAGCATTTT. It encodes CASSSRGTPNQPQHF.

This clonotype was recorded at least ten times. The chain combines TRBV12-3 or TRBV12-4 with TRBJ1-2; D gene unclear. V was pared by 5 bases and J by 5 bases, with 12 bases between. This CDR3 has 13 residues. The CDR3 nucleotides are TGTGCCAGCAGTCCCAAGCGGGGTTATGGCTACACCTTC. Its translation: CASSPKRGYGYTF.

This clonotype occurred a few times. The V and J genes are TRBV20-1 and TRBJ1-2; TRBD1 is a possible D gene (6 bases). This CDR3 region has 14 residues. Germline V gives CDR1 DFQATT, CDR2 SNEGSKA (reference sequence). Trimming cost V 4 bases and J 1 base, with 13 bases left between them. CDR3 amino acids: CSATRTVRNYGYTF. The CDR3 nucleotides are TGCAGTGCTACTCGGACAGTCCGTAACTATGGCTACACCTTC.

The table lists this clonotype with a few counts. This chain links TRBV27 with TRBJ2-2, with D unclear. CDR3 size: 12 residues. CDR1 is MNHEY, CDR2 SMNVEV, per germline (reference sequence). The germline V and J ends were trimmed by 2 bases and 8 bases, with 6 bases remaining between them. The CDR3 DNA sequence: TGTGCCAGCAGTTTACTGCCTGGGGAGCTGTTTTTT. It specifies CASSLLPGELFF.

This sequence joins TRBV20-1 and TRBJ1-3; D gene unclear. This CDR3 is 14 amino acids long. Deletions cut 6 bases from V and 0 bases from J, with 12 bases between. Germline-derived CDR1 and CDR2 are DFQATT and SNEGSKA (reference sequence). As DNA, the CDR3 is TGCAGTGCGCTGACGGATCGCTCTGGAAACACCATATATTTT. This codes for CSALTDRSGNTIYF.

This chain uses TRBV7-2 with TRBJ1-6; 8 bases agree with TRBD1. The CDR3 contains 16 residues. V shed 6 bases, J shed 7 bases, and the junction held 11 bases outside the gene matches. Germline CDR1 reads SGHTA; CDR2 reads FQGNSA. As DNA, the CDR3 is TGTGCCAGCAGGTCACCCAGGACAGGGCTGAATTCACCCCTCCACTTT. The encoded protein is CASRSPRTGLNSPLHF.

As concerns this clonotype: The junction departs from the called germline gene at one end, perhaps through a read error. CDR3 amino acids: CASSLRVAGLSSYNEQYF. CDR3 bases: TGTGCTAGCAGCTTAAGGGTAGCGGGGTTGAGCTCCTACAATGAGCAGTACTTC. V is TRBV7-7 and J is TRBJ2-1; 8 nucleotides line up with TRBD2. The J call may be incorrect, as the DNA end agrees better with TRBJ2-7. Per the germline V gene, CDR1 is SSHAT and CDR2 is FNYEAQ (reference sequence). The CDR3 extends over 18 amino acids.

The table lists this clonotype with a few counts. V is TRBV20-1 and J is TRBJ2-4, with D possibly being TRBD2 (6 bases). The J call is doubtful: the DNA matches TRBJ2-7 better. Germline assignment: CDR1 DFQATT and CDR2 SNEGSKA (reference sequence). There are 12 residues in the CDR3. The CDR3 sequence is CSARNGGYEQYF. CDR3 nucleotide sequence: TGCAGTGCTAGAAACGGGGGCTACGAGCAGTACTTC.

The V and J genes are TRBV12-3 or TRBV12-4 and TRBJ2-7; D gene unclear. Deletions cut 0 bases from V and 4 bases from J, with 7 bases between. CDR3 length equals 13 residues. The CDR3 DNA follows: TGTGCCAGCAGTTTAGCGCCGGAATACGAGCAGTACTTC. This codes for CASSLAPEYEQYF.

On this clonotype: This may be a read error, as it is one base from a much larger clone. The chain recombines TRBV7-2 with TRBJ2-1; 7 bases are shared with TRBD2. The germline V gene has CDR1 SGHTA and CDR2 FQGNSA. Trimming removed 1 base from V and 6 bases from J; junction bases left unmatched: 6. The CDR3 has 15 residues. The chain's CDR3 is CASSLELAPCNEQFF. In DNA form, the CDR3 reads TGTGCCAGCAGCTTAGAACTAGCGCCCTGCAATGAGCAGTTCTTC.

The CDR3: CSARVGRAYNSPLHF. CDR3 nucleotides: TGCAGTGCTAGAGTAGGCAGGGCCTATAATTCACCCCTCCACTTT. The chain employs TRBV20-1 and TRBJ1-6, with a tentative D call TRBD1 (5 bases). The germline V gene encodes CDR1 DFQATT and CDR2 SNEGSKA (reference sequence). V gave up 1 base and J gave up 2 bases, with 9 bases separating them. The CDR3 length is 15 residues.

This clonotype was picked up a small number of times. The genes are TRBV20-1 and TRBJ1-5; D is perhaps TRBD1 (6 bases). V was trimmed by 4 bases and J by 4 bases, leaving 14 bases between them. The CDR3 length is 14 residues. The germline gives CDR1 DFQATT, CDR2 SNEGSKA (reference sequence). The CDR3: CSATVKQGNQPQHF. The CDR3 nucleotides read TGCAGTGCTACCGTCAAACAGGGTAATCAGCCCCAGCATTTT.

The chain has TRBV13 and TRBJ1-3; a possible D gene is TRBD1 (6 bases). The V and J ends lost 4 bases and 5 bases respectively, with 18 bases between them. CDR3 length equals 16 residues. From germline, CDR1 is PRHDT and CDR2 FYEKMQ (reference sequence). The CDR3 region is CASSSSDRPDRNTIYF. CDR3 bases: TGTGCCAGCAGCTCGTCGGACAGACCGGACCGAAACACCATATATTTT.

This clonotype occurred a few times. This chain uses TRBV7-7 with TRBJ2-7; perhaps D is TRBD1 or TRBD2 (6 bases each). The CDR3 has 14 residues. The germline V gene has CDR1 SSHAT and CDR2 FNYEAQ (reference sequence). The V gene lost 5 bases and the J gene lost 2 bases, with 13 bases spanning the gap. This chain's CDR3 is CASSAGHLAYEQYF. The CDR3 bases are TGTGCCAGCAGCGCGGGACACTTGGCCTACGAGCAGTACTTC.

This clonotype was counted a few times. The rearrangement links TRBV7-9 to TRBJ1-1; D gene unclear. Trimming stripped 0 bases from V and 4 bases from J, with 6 bases between. CDR3 length: 13 residues. CDR1 is SEHNR, CDR2 FQNEAQ, per germline (reference sequence). Here the CDR3 reads CASSLAPGTEAFF. The CDR3 nucleotides read TGTGCCAGCAGCTTAGCACCGGGCACTGAAGCTTTCTTT.

In regard to this clonotype: The junction departs from germline at one end; a sequencing error may be responsible. For the CDR3, the DNA is TGTGCCCGGAGTGTAGGAAGACTAGTGGGCCAAGAGACCCAGTACTTC. It translates to CARSVGRLVGQETQYF. The V and J genes are TRBV30 and TRBJ2-5, with a possible D match to TRBD2 (6 bases). In germline, CDR1 is GTSNPN, CDR2 SVGIG (reference sequence). CDR3 length: 16 residues. The entire variable domain, with the rest obtained from reference TRBV30 and TRBJ2-5, is as follows: SQTIHQWPATLVQPVGSPLSLECTVEGTSNPNLYWYRQAAGRGLQLLFYSVGIGQISSEVPQNLSASRPQDRQFILSSKKLLLSDSGFYLCARSVGRLVGQETQYFGPGTRLLVL.

This clonotype was counted at least ten times. The chain joins TRBV12-3 or TRBV12-4 to TRBJ1-1; perhaps TRBD1 as D (5 bases). The CDR3 length is 12 residues. Trimming removed 8 bases from V and 5 bases from J, with 12 bases in between. The CDR3 sequence: CASRYRGTEAFF. In DNA, the CDR3 is TGTGCCAGCCGTTATCGGGGGACTGAAGCTTTCTTT.

This clonotype was found a few times. This sequence joins TRBV25-1 and TRBJ1-4; the match to TRBD1 covers 8 bases. The CDR3 sequence is 17 residues long. Germline assignment: CDR1 MGHDK and CDR2 SYGVNS. V lost 8 bases, J lost 0 bases, and 11 bases stayed unmatched. This CDR3 is CASGFIKQGATNEKLFF. The CDR3 DNA is TGTGCCAGCGGATTTATCAAACAGGGGGCAACTAATGAAAAACTGTTTTTT.

V and J are TRBV25-1 and TRBJ2-7; TRBD2 agrees at 8 bases. Germline-derived CDR1 and CDR2 are MGHDK and SYGVNS. This CDR3 comprises 15 residues. V shed 5 bases, J shed 7 bases, and the junction held 13 bases outside the gene matches. The CDR3 DNA reads as TGTGCCAGCAGTTTTTTCACTAGCGGCTACAATGAGCAGTACTTC. Translated, it gives CASSFFTSGYNEQYF.

This rearrangement joins TRBV3-1 to TRBJ2-7; 7 nucleotides agree with TRBD1. This CDR3 is 18 amino acids long. Germline CDR1 and CDR2: LGHDT and YNNKEL (reference sequence). The ends lost 0 bases at V and 3 bases at J; junction bases unmatched: 14. The CDR3 spells CASSQDLYGVAGGYEQYF. In DNA, the CDR3 is TGTGCCAGCAGCCAAGATCTGTACGGGGTGGCAGGGGGCTACGAGCAGTACTTC.

The chain combines TRBV5-1 with TRBJ2-5; no definite D call. Germline V CDR1 and CDR2: SGHRS, YFSETQ. This CDR3 is 14 amino acids long. The ends were cut back, 1 base at V and 4 bases at J, with 11 bases in the middle. Here the CDR3 reads CASSLRSVRETQYF. The CDR3 region has the DNA TGCGCCAGCAGCTTGCGCAGCGTGAGAGAGACCCAGTACTTC.

A few counts support this clonotype. The gene calls are TRBV20-1 and TRBJ1-2, with 9 bases aligning to TRBD1. CDR3 length equals 15 residues. The V gene end was trimmed by 0 bases and the J gene end by 5 bases; junction bases not matched to a gene: 7. Germline V gene data show CDR1 as DFQATT and CDR2 as SNEGSKA (reference sequence). The CDR3 nucleotides are TGCAGTGCTAGAGAGATAGGGACAGGGTCGTATGGCTACACCTTC. This sequence encodes CSAREIGTGSYGYTF.

This clonotype was seen more than once but under ten times. The V gene is TRBV14, the J gene TRBJ1-6; unclear D gene. Germline CDR1 is SGHDN and CDR2 is FVKESK. This CDR3 is built from 15 residues. Between the trimmed V and J ends, which lost 0 bases and 7 bases, there was a span of 10 bases. The CDR3 DNA reads as TGTGCCAGCAGCCAAGACCGGGTGGGGAATTCACCCCTCCACTTT. Protein: CASSQDRVGNSPLHF.

The gene calls are TRBV20-1 and TRBJ1-5, with no clear D. In germline, CDR1 is DFQATT, CDR2 SNEGSKA (reference sequence). Trimming removed 1 base from V and 2 bases from J, with 9 bases in between. This CDR3 is 14 amino acids long. CDR3: CSARASIGNQPQHF. DNA for the CDR3: TGCAGTGCTAGAGCTTCCATCGGCAATCAGCCCCAGCATTTT.

This clonotype was observed a few times. V and J are TRBV4-2 and TRBJ2-7, with 9 positions matching TRBD2. The CDR3 has 16 amino acids. Trimming at V came to 2 bases and at J to 6 bases, leaving 11 bases not matched to a gene. CDR1 is LGHNA, CDR2 YNFKEQ, per germline. The CDR3 DNA is TGTGCCAGCAGCCAACCAGGCCTGGGACTAGCTTCCGAGCAGTACTTC. Residues: CASSQPGLGLASEQYF.

A few counts support this clonotype. The chain couples TRBV20-1 to TRBJ1-2; 10 bases are a match to TRBD1. Trimming removed 3 bases from V and 10 bases from J; junction bases left unmatched: 8. The CDR3 runs to 13 residues. Germline V gene sequence: CDR1 DFQATT, CDR2 SNEGSKA (reference sequence). CDR3: CSASRQGANDYTF. In DNA form, the CDR3 reads TGCAGTGCTAGCCGACAGGGGGCGAACGACTACACCTTC.

This chain joins TRBV25-1 and TRBJ2-5; 9 positions match TRBD1. The CDR3 consists of 16 residues. The V segment lost 4 bases and the J segment 2 bases; nucleotides outside the gene matches: 8. The germline CDR1 and CDR2 sequences are MGHDK and SYGVNS. This CDR3 is CASSVLGQGTQETQYF. DNA for the CDR3: TGTGCCAGCAGTGTCCTCGGACAGGGGACACAAGAGACCCAGTACTTC.

This clonotype was seen repeatedly, ten times or more. The chain carries TRBV4-2 and TRBJ1-6; D ambiguous. Germline V gene lookup returns CDR1 LGHNA and CDR2 YNFKEQ. V lost 0 bases, J lost 1 base, and 7 bases lay in between. The CDR3 extends over 16 amino acids. The CDR3 bases are TGTGCCAGCAGCCAAGAAGGAGGTTCCTATAATTCACCCCTCCACTTT. Encoded protein: CASSQEGGSYNSPLHF.